A single sample is the source of the 17 T cell receptor beta chains below, sequenced in a study of T cell repertoires in cytomegalovirus infection. Which antigens these TCRs recognize remains unknown. TCRdb called the reads again in MiXCR, with one record for every CDR3 protein. The data contain about 900,000 distinct CDR3 sequences, roughly 31% of them seen just once; the ten biggest clones take up about an eighth. Source: cultured CD8+ T cells from PBMCs, taken from culture after CMV antigen stimulation. These receptors originate from a human donor in good health (CMV status not recorded). Some clones in this sample may be carry-over from other donors' samples.

The sample holds a few counts of this clonotype. The chain employs TRBV15 and TRBJ2-3; the match to TRBD1 covers 11 bases. In germline, CDR1 is LNHNV, CDR2 YYDKDF (reference sequence). Trimming removed 0 bases from V and 3 bases from J; junction bases left unmatched: 8. This CDR3 comprises 18 residues. As DNA, the CDR3 is TGTGCCACCAGCAGAGACTTATGGGACAGGGGGAGGACAGATACGCAGTATTTT. This sequence encodes CATSRDLWDRGRTDTQYF.

The V gene is TRBV9, the J gene TRBJ2-1; D ambiguous. Germline V CDR1 and CDR2: SGDLS, YYNGEE. There are 11 residues in the CDR3. V dropped 0 bases and J dropped 10 bases, with 5 bases sitting between them. CDR3 residues: CASSVDREQFF. CDR3 in DNA: TGTGCCAGCAGCGTAGATCGGGAGCAGTTCTTC.

There are a few counts of this clonotype. The chain joins TRBV7-6 to TRBJ2-2, with 9 bases lining up with TRBD2. Germline V CDR1 and CDR2: SGHVS, FNYEAQ. V was clipped by 7 bases and J by 0 bases; unmatched bases: 6. The CDR3 has 16 residues. The CDR3: CASMVSGGTNTGELFF. CDR3 coding DNA: TGTGCCAGCATGGTTAGCGGGGGAACGAACACCGGGGAGCTGTTTTTT.

The sample holds a few counts of this clonotype. The V and J genes are TRBV27 and TRBJ2-1; 12 positions match TRBD1. Germline trimming cut 5 bases from V and 8 bases from J; bases unmatched to any gene: 10. This CDR3 comprises 16 residues. Germline assignment: CDR1 MNHEY and CDR2 SMNVEV (reference sequence). The CDR3 coding sequence is TGTGCCAGCAGTCGGCGCCGGGACAGGGGGCAGGATGAGCAGTTCTTC. Encoded protein: CASSRRRDRGQDEQFF.

This clonotype was picked up a small number of times. V is TRBV6-6 and J is TRBJ2-7; 11 bases agree with TRBD2. Trimming took 2 bases from V and 2 from J; bases not matched to a gene: 5. CDR1 and CDR2 from the germline V gene are MNHNY and SVGAGI (reference sequence). The CDR3 consists of 16 residues. CDR3 nucleotides: TGTGCCAGCAGTTACGCGCTAGCGGGGGGTCCCTACGAGCAGTACGTC. It yields the protein CASSYALAGGPYEQYV.

The chain has TRBV20-1 and TRBJ2-1; D is unresolved. Trimming pared 0 bases from V and 1 base from J, leaving 10 bases between. The CDR3 is made up of 15 amino acids. CDR1 and CDR2 from the germline V gene are DFQATT and SNEGSKA (reference sequence). The CDR3 sequence is CSARDLVRSYNEQFF. The DNA for the CDR3 is TGCAGTGCTAGAGATTTGGTGCGGTCCTACAATGAGCAGTTCTTC.

J is TRBJ2-1 and V is TRBV27; a weak D match, TRBD1 (6 bases). CDR1 is MNHEY, CDR2 SMNVEV, per germline (reference sequence). The CDR3 length is 14 residues. V lost 7 bases and J lost 7, with 17 bases in between. The CDR3 sequence: CASKQGGWLNEQFF. CDR3 in DNA: TGTGCCAGCAAACAGGGTGGGTGGTTAAATGAGCAGTTCTTC.

This clonotype was detected many times. This chain's CDR3 is CASSLARMGTDYEQYF. The DNA of the CDR3 is TGTGCCAGCAGCTTAGCCCGGATGGGGACAGACTACGAGCAGTACTTC. The rearrangement uses TRBV7-2 and TRBJ2-7; TRBD1 aligns across 7 bases. With V trimmed by 0 bases and J by 3 bases, 8 bases remained unmatched. The CDR3 is 16 amino acids. CDR1 and CDR2 from the germline V gene are SGHTA and FQGNSA.

The chain combines TRBV10-3 with TRBJ2-2, with 8 bases that match TRBD2. V lost 2 bases to trimming and J lost 6 bases; unmatched junction nucleotides: 2. Germline CDR1 and CDR2: ENHRY and SYGVKD. This CDR3 spans 14 amino acids. CDR3 protein: CAISETGGPGELFF. The CDR3 DNA follows: TGTGCCATCAGTGAGACGGGGGGGCCCGGGGAGCTGTTTTTT.

The chain joins TRBV6-6 to TRBJ1-4; D remains ambiguous. The germline CDR1 and CDR2 sequences are MNHNY and SVGAGI (reference sequence). The length of the CDR3 is 12 residues. V lost 6 bases, J lost 8 bases, and 10 bases lay in between. The CDR3 here is CASSIGREKLFF. The CDR3, as DNA: TGTGCCAGCAGCATAGGGCGGGAAAAACTGTTTTTT.

This chain joins TRBV9 and TRBJ1-5; 7 nucleotides match TRBD1. The germline V gene encodes CDR1 SGDLS and CDR2 YYNGEE. The V segment lost 4 bases and the J segment 4 bases; nucleotides outside the gene matches: 8. The CDR3 spans 15 residues. CDR3 residues: CASSTAGTVNQPQHF. The DNA for the CDR3 is TGTGCCAGCAGCACGGCCGGGACAGTGAATCAGCCCCAGCATTTT.

The chain recombines TRBV20-1 with TRBJ2-7, with D possibly TRBD2 on 5 matching bases. The length of the CDR3 is 17 residues. Germline V CDR1 and CDR2: DFQATT, SNEGSKA (reference sequence). V lost 0 bases and J lost 0, with 18 bases in between. The DNA for the CDR3 is TGCAGTGCTAGAGATAGAAGTCTAGCCCTTACCTCCTACGAGCAGTACTTC. Its translation: CSARDRSLALTSYEQYF.

The J gene is TRBJ1-6, the V gene TRBV7-6, with TRBD1 matching 7 bases. Germline CDR1 is SGHVS and CDR2 is FNYEAQ. V was clipped by 0 bases and J by 8 bases; unmatched bases: 1. This CDR3 region has 14 residues. The CDR3 region has the DNA TGTGCCAGCAGCTTAGCGGGGACAGATTCACCCCTCCACTTT. Translation: CASSLAGTDSPLHF. The full variable domain, rest sourced from reference TRBV7-6 and TRBJ1-6, is GAGVSQSPRYKVTKRGQDVALRCDPISGHVSLYWYRQALGQGPEFLTYFNYEAQQDKSGLPNDRFSAERPEGSISTLTIQRTEQRDSAMYRCASSLAGTDSPLHFGNGTRLTVT.

V and J are TRBV10-3 and TRBJ2-5, with D maybe TRBD2 (6 bases). The V and J ends lost 0 bases and 2 bases respectively, with 10 bases between them. The CDR3 consists of 15 residues. Looked up from germline, CDR1 is ENHRY and CDR2 is SYGVKD. DNA for the CDR3: TGTGCCATCAGTGAGTCCTGGGACTCGCAAGAGACCCAGTACTTC. This encodes CAISESWDSQETQYF.

This clonotype has only a few counts. The chain links TRBV19 to TRBJ1-5, with 7 nucleotides matching TRBD1. V was clipped by 9 bases and J by 4 bases; unmatched bases: 9. CDR3 length equals 14 residues. Germline V gives CDR1 LNHDA, CDR2 SQIVND (reference sequence). CDR3 DNA sequence: TGTGCCAGCACCCCCTCAGGGGGGAATCAGCCCCAGCATTTT. This translates into CASTPSGGNQPQHF. Full variable domain (rest looked up from reference TRBV19 and TRBJ1-5): DGGITQSPKYLFRKEGQNVTLSCEQNLNHDAMYWYRQDPGQGLRLIYYSQIVNDFQKGDIAEGYSVSREKKESFPLTVTSAQKNPTAFYLCASTPSGGNQPQHFGDGTRLSIL.

This clonotype has just a few counts. V gene TRBV27 combines with J gene TRBJ2-7; D is unresolved. Deletions cut 0 bases from V and 6 bases from J, with 12 bases between. This CDR3 region has 14 residues. Germline-derived CDR1 and CDR2 are MNHEY and SMNVEV (reference sequence). The CDR3 sequence is CASSLSTIPFEQYF. In nucleotides, the CDR3 is TGTGCCAGCAGTTTATCGACAATACCATTCGAGCAGTACTTC.

In this sample, this clonotype turned up many times. V gene TRBV7-6 combines with J gene TRBJ2-7; 13 bases align to TRBD2. Germline V CDR1 and CDR2: SGHVS, FNYEAQ. The CDR3 is 16 residues long. V was pared by 5 bases and J by 2 bases, with 6 bases of the junction left unmatched. CDR3 region: CASSPRTSGGTYEQYF. CDR3 coding DNA: TGTGCCAGCAGCCCGAGGACTAGCGGGGGAACCTACGAGCAGTACTTC. Variable domain in full (rest from reference TRBV7-6 and TRBJ2-7): GAGVSQSPRYKVTKRGQDVALRCDPISGHVSLYWYRQALGQGPEFLTYFNYEAQQDKSGLPNDRFSAERPEGSISTLTIQRTEQRDSAMYRCASSPRTSGGTYEQYFGPGTRLTVT.